The 11 T cell receptor beta chains in this list originate from one sample, sequenced in a study of blood T cell repertoires in COVID-19. TCRdb's table, derived via immunoSEQ multiplex PCR, lists solely in-frame clones and lacks some. Among some 46,000 clones listed, 83% were seen once. Sequencing was performed on peripheral blood. The receptors originated from an elderly woman with acute or convalescent COVID-19.

The rearrangement uses TRBV7-2 and TRBJ2-7; 7 bases line up with TRBD2. The J segment lost 5 bases and the V segment lost 2 bases, leaving 6 bases of the junction unmatched. From germline, CDR1 is SGHTA and CDR2 FQGNSA. The CDR3 contains 14 residues. CDR3 DNA: TGTGCCAGCAGCTTATGGGGGGGTAACGACGAGCAGTACTTC. It yields the protein CASSLWGGNDEQYF.

The DNA of the CDR3 is TGTGCCAGCAGAATATCCCCCGGGAGGGGGCATTCACCCCTCCACTTT. It encodes CASRISPGRGHSPLHF. V is TRBV7-6 and J is TRBJ1-6; 7 nucleotides line up with TRBD1. The ends lost 6 bases at V and 8 bases at J; junction bases unmatched: 13. Germline values: CDR1 SGHVS, CDR2 FNYEAQ. The CDR3 extends over 16 amino acids.

The V gene is TRBV7-9, the J gene TRBJ1-1, with D unresolved. V lost 1 base and J 3 bases, leaving 9 bases between the germline ends. From germline, CDR1 is SEHNR and CDR2 FQNEAQ (reference sequence). This CDR3 has 14 residues. The DNA for the CDR3 is TGTGCCAGCAGCTTAGTCCTGGCGGACACTGAAGCTTTCTTT. This gives the protein CASSLVLADTEAFF.

The rearrangement uses TRBV18 and TRBJ2-2, with a possible D match to TRBD2 (6 bases). V lost 2 bases to trimming and J lost 1 base, with 11 bases between them. CDR3 length: 16 residues. Germline V CDR1 and CDR2: KGHSH, LQKENI. The CDR3 coding sequence is TGTGCCAGCTCACCAAGGTTAGCGGAGAACACCGGGGAGCTGTTTTTT. This translates into CASSPRLAENTGELFF.

The J gene is TRBJ1-2, the V gene TRBV7-2, with 7 bases aligning to TRBD1. V shed 5 bases and J 8 bases; nucleotides not matched to a gene: 17. CDR1 and CDR2 (germline): SGHTA, FQGNSA. CDR3 length equals 16 residues. The DNA for the CDR3 is TGTGCCAGCAGCCTTCAGACAGGGTCGGGCGTAAACGGCTACACCTTC. Translated: CASSLQTGSGVNGYTF.

This clone counts as medium-sized. The J gene is TRBJ2-1, the V gene TRBV29-1; D remains unclear. The CDR3 is 15 residues long. CDR1 SQVTM and CDR2 ANQGSEA come from the germline V gene. The ends were cut back, 1 base at V and 0 bases at J, with 10 bases in the middle. The CDR3 DNA reads as TGCAGCGTTGAAGTAGTACCTAGCTCCTACAATGAGCAGTTCTTC. Translation gives CSVEVVPSSYNEQFF.

The chain combines TRBV2 with TRBJ1-5; maybe TRBD1 (6 bases). Germline assignment: CDR1 SNHLY and CDR2 FYNNEI. Trimming shortened V by 6 bases and J by 4 bases, and 16 bases separated the two germline ends. There are 15 residues in the CDR3. CDR3 in DNA: TGTGCCAGCAGGCTCCCTGGGGGGGCAAATCAGCCCCAGCATTTT. Translated: CASRLPGGANQPQHF.

This clone has only a few counts. The chain links TRBV24-1 to TRBJ2-3, with 7 nucleotides matching TRBD1. V trimming: 12 bases; J trimming: 2 bases; junction bases outside the gene matches: 19. This CDR3 has 17 amino acids. Germline V lookup: CDR1 KGHDR, CDR2 SFDVKD. CDR3 sequence reads: CAPRDPKRDRVTDTQYF. In DNA, the CDR3 is TGTGCCCCCCGTGATCCCAAACGCGACAGGGTCACAGATACGCAGTATTTT.

The chain couples TRBV19 to TRBJ2-7, with a weak D call TRBD1 (6 bases). The germline CDR1 and CDR2 sequences are LNHDA and SQIVND (reference sequence). Trimming pared 3 bases from V and 3 bases from J, leaving 18 bases between. The CDR3 is 16 residues long. CDR3 loop: CASSINYGGSHYEQYF. The CDR3 bases are TGTGCCAGTAGTATTAATTATGGGGGCTCTCACTACGAGCAGTACTTC. Filled out from reference TRBV19 and TRBJ2-7, the complete variable domain reads DGGITQSPKYLFRKEGQNVTLSCEQNLNHDAMYWYRQDPGQGLRLIYYSQIVNDFQKGDIAEGYSVSREKKESFPLTVTSAQKNPTAFYLCASSINYGGSHYEQYFGPGTRLTVT.

The chain employs TRBV19 and TRBJ1-1; D remains ambiguous. Germline loops: CDR1 LNHDA, CDR2 SQIVND (reference sequence). The CDR3 runs 15 residues. V shed 6 bases and J shed 5 bases, with 19 bases lying between them. CDR3 bases: TGTGCCAGTAGCCCCTTACAGTTCTTGGATACTGAAGCTTTCTTT. Protein sequence: CASSPLQFLDTEAFF.

This chain uses TRBV7-6 with TRBJ1-1; D is unclear. The germline V gene encodes CDR1 SGHVS and CDR2 FNYEAQ. V shed 5 bases and J shed 7 bases, with 17 bases lying between them. The CDR3 totals 14 residues. This chain's CDR3 is CASSVGPPGGEAFF. CDR3 coding DNA: TGTGCCAGCAGCGTGGGTCCCCCCGGCGGTGAAGCTTTCTTT.